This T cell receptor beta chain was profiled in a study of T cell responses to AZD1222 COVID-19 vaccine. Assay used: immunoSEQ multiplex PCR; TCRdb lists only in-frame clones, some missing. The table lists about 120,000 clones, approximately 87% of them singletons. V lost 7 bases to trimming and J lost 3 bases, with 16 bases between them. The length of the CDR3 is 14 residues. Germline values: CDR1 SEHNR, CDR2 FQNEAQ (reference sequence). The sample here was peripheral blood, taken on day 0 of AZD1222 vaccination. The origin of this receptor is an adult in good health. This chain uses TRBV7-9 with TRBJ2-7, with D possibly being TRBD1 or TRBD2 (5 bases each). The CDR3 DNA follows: TGTGCCAGCATCCCCCGGGACGGCCTCTACGAGCAGTACTTC. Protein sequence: CASIPRDGLYEQYF.